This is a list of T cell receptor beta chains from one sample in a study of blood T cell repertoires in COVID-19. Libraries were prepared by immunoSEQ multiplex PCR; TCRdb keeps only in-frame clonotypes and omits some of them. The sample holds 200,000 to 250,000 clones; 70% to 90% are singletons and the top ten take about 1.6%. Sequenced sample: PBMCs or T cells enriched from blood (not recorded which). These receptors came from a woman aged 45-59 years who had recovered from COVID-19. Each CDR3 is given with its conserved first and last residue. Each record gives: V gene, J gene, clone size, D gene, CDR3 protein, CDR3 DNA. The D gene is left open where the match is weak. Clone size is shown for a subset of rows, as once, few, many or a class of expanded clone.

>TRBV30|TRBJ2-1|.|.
CAWSDQGSPSKTYNEQFF
TGTGCCTGGAGTGATCAGGGTTCTCCAAGTAAGACCTACAATGAGCAGTTCTTC
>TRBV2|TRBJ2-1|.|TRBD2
CASSGTSAHNEQFF
TGTGCCAGCAGTGGGACTAGCGCGCACAATGAGCAGTTCTTC
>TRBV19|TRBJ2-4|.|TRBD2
CASSTGLAGVYIQYF
TGTGCCAGTAGCACAGGACTAGCGGGAGTGTACATTCAGTACTTC
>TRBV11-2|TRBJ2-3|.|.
CASSQEGGTDTQYF
TGTGCCAGCAGCCAAGAAGGAGGCACAGATACGCAGTATTTT
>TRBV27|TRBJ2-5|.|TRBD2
CASSTRLAGATQYF
TGTGCCAGCAGTACCAGACTAGCGGGAGCCACCCAGTACTTC
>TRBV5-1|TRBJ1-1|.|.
CASSLDRLNTEAFF
TGCGCCAGCAGCTTAGACAGACTGAACACTGAAGCTTTCTTT
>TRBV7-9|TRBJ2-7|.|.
CASSLGPKTLADEQYF
TGTGCCAGCAGCTTAGGTCCAAAAACCCTGGCCGACGAGCAGTACTTC
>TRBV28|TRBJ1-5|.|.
CASSRLYSNQPQHF
TGTGCCAGCAGTCGACTGTATAGCAATCAGCCCCAGCATTTT
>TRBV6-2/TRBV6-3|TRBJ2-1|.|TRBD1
CASSSDRGLQFF
TGTGCCAGCAGTTCAGACAGGGGGTTGCAGTTCTTC
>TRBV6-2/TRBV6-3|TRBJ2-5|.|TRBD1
CASSYDRGETQYF
TGTGCCAGCAGTTACGACAGGGGAGAGACCCAGTACTTC
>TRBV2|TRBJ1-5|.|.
CASSTGLLVNNQPQHF
TGTGCCAGCAGTACAGGGCTTCTGGTCAACAATCAGCCCCAGCATTTT
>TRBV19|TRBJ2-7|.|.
CASRDRLGTYEQYF
TGTGCCAGTAGGGACAGATTGGGTACCTACGAGCAGTACTTC
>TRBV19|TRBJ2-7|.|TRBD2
CASSSRGGNYEQYF
TGTGCCAGTAGTAGCCGGGGAGGGAACTACGAGCAGTACTTC
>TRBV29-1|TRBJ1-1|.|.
CSVVGGVTNTEAFF
TGCAGCGTTGTAGGAGGGGTCACGAACACTGAAGCTTTCTTT
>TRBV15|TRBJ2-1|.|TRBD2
CATSRAGAGHNEQFF
TGTGCCACCAGCAGAGCAGGAGCGGGGCACAATGAGCAGTTCTTC
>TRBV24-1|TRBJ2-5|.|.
CATSDSGTVQETQYF
TGTGCCACCAGTGATTCCGGCACAGTACAAGAGACCCAGTACTTC
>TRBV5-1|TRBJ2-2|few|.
CASSRTSGFTGELFF
TGCGCCAGCAGCCGCACATCAGGGTTCACCGGGGAGCTGTTTTTT
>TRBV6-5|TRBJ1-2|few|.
CASRGTPYGYTF
TGTGCCAGCAGGGGGACACCCTATGGCTACACCTTC
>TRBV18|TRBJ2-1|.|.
CASSPTTLEQFF
TGTGCCAGCTCACCCACTACCCTTGAGCAGTTCTTC
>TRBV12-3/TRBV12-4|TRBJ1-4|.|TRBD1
CASRTGRQKLFF
TGTGCCAGCCGGACAGGGAGGCAAAAACTGTTTTTT
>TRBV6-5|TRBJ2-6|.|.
CASSYSRVAGANVLTF
TGTGCCAGCAGTTACTCGAGGGTAGCTGGGGCCAACGTCCTGACTTTC
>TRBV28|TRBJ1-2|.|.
CASSSLINYGYTF
TGTGCCAGCAGTTCCCTAATTAACTATGGCTACACCTTC
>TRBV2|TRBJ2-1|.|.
CASNAGGRAEQFF
TGTGCCAGCAATGCAGGGGGGCGCGCGGAGCAGTTCTTC
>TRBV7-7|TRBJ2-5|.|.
CASSPRGGRQETQYF
TGTGCTAGCAGCCCCCGGGGAGGACGGCAAGAGACCCAGTACTTC
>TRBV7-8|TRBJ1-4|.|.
CASRGLRGATNEKLFF
TGTGCCAGCAGGGGACTACGGGGCGCAACTAATGAAAAACTGTTTTTT
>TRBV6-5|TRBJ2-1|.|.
CASSSGVNGEQFF
TGTGCCAGCAGTTCCGGGGTAAATGGGGAGCAGTTCTTC
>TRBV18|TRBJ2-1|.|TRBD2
CASSPPGLAVYNEQFF
TGTGCCAGCTCACCACCCGGACTAGCGGTCTACAATGAGCAGTTCTTC
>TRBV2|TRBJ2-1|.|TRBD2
CASSDSSGRVGGNEQFF
TGTGCCAGCAGTGATTCCAGCGGGAGAGTCGGGGGCAATGAGCAGTTCTTC
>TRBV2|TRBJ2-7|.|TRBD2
CASVGTSNFGEQYF
TGTGCCAGCGTCGGGACTAGTAATTTCGGGGAGCAGTACTTC
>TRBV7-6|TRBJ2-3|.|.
CASSLEDTQYF
TGTGCCAGCAGCTTGGAGGATACGCAGTATTTT
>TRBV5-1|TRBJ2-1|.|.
CASSVDGQYPLNEQFF
TGCGCCAGCAGCGTGGATGGACAGTATCCCTTAAATGAGCAGTTCTTC
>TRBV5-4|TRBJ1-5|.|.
CASSLGGQNNQPQHF
TGTGCCAGCAGCTTAGGTGGACAGAACAATCAGCCCCAGCATTTT
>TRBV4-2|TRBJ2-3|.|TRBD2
CASSPFTSGRGTDTQYF
TGTGCCAGCAGCCCCTTCACTAGCGGGAGGGGCACAGATACGCAGTATTTT